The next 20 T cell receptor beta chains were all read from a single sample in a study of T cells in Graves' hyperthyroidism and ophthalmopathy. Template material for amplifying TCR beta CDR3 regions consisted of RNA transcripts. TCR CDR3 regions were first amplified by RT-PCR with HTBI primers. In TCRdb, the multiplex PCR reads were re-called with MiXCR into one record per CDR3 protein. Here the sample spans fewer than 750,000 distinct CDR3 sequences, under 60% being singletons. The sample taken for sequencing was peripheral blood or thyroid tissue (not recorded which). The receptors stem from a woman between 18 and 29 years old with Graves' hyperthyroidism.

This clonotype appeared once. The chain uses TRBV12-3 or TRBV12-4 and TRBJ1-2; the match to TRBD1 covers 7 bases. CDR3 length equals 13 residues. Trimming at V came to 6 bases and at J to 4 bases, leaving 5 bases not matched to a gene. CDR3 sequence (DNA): TGTGCCAGCAGATCAGGGACAGCCTATGGCTACACCTTC. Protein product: CASRSGTAYGYTF.

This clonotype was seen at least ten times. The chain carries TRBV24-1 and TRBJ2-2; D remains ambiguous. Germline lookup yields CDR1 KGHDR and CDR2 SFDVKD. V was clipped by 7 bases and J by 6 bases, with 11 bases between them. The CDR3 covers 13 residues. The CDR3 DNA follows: TGTGCCACCAGAAGCTCGGCCCCCGGGGAGCTGTTTTTT. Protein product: CATRSSAPGELFF.

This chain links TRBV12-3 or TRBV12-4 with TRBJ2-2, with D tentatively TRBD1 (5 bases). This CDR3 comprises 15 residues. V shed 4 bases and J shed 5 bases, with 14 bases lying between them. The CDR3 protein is CASSSAQVGTGELFF. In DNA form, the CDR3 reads TGTGCCAGCAGTTCAGCACAGGTCGGGACCGGGGAGCTGTTTTTT.

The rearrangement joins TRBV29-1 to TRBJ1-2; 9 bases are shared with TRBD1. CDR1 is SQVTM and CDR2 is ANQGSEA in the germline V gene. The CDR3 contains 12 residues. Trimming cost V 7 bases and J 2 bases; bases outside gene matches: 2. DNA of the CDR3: TGCAGCGGAGACAGGGGGAACTATGGCTACACCTTC. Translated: CSGDRGNYGYTF.

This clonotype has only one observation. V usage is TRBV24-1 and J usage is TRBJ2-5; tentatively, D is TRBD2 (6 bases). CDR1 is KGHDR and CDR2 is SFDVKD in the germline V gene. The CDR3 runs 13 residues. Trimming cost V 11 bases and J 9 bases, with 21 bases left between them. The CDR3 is CASSLGVGEAQYF. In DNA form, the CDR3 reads TGTGCCAGCAGCTTGGGAGTAGGGGAGGCCCAGTACTTC.

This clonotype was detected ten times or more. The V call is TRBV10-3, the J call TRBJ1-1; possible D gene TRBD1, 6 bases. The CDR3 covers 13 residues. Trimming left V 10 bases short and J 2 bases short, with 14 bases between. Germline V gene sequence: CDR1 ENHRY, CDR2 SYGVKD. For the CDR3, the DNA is TGTGCCACCAACGACAGGTTTAACACTGAAGCTTTCTTT. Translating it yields CATNDRFNTEAFF.

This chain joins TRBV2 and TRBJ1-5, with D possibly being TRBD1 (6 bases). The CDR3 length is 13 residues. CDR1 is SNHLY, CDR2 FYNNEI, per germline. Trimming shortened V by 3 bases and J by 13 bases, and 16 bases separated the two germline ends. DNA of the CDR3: TGTGCCAGCAGTGATAGCAGGGGAGATGAGCAGCATTTT. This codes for CASSDSRGDEQHF.

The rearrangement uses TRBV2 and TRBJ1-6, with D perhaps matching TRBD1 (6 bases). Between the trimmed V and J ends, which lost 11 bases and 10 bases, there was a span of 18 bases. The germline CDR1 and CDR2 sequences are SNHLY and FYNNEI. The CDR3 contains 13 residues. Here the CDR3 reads CAWGGRGGSPLHF. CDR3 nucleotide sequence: TGTGCCTGGGGTGGCAGGGGAGGGTCACCCCTCCACTTT.

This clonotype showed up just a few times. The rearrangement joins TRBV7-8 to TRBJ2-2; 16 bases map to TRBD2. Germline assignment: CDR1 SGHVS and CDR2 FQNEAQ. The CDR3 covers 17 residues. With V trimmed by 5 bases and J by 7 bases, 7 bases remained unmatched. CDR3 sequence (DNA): TGTGCCAGCAGCCTAGGGACTAGCGGGAGGGCGTTCGGGGAGCTGTTTTTT. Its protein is CASSLGTSGRAFGELFF.

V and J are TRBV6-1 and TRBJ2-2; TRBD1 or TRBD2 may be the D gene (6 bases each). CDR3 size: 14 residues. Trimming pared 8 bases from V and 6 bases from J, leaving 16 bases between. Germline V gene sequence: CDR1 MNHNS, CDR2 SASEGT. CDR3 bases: TGTGCCAGCTCACCGCCGAGGGGGGCCGGGGAGCTGTTTTTT. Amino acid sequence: CASSPPRGAGELFF.

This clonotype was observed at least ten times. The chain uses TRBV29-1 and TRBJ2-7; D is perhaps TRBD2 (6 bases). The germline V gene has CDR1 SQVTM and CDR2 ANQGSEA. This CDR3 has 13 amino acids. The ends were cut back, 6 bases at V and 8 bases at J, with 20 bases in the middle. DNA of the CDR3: TGCAGCGTCCTCCGGGACGGAGGGGTCCAGCAGTACTTC. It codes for CSVLRDGGVQQYF.

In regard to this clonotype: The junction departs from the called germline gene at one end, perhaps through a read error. CDR3 residues: CASSRVTGRETQNF. The CDR3 nucleotides read TGTGCCAGCAGCCGGGTGACAGGGCGAGAGACCCAGAACTTC. The rearrangement joins TRBV7-2 to TRBJ2-5; 7 nucleotides line up with TRBD1. This CDR3 contains 14 residues. CDR1 is SGHTA and CDR2 is FQGNSA in the germline V gene.

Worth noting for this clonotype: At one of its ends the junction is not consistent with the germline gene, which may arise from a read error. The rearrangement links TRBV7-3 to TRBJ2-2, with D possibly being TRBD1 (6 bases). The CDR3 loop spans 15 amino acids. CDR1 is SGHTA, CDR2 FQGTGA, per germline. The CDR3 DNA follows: TGTGCCAGCAGCTACCCCGGGACAACCACCAGGGAGCTGTTTTTT. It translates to CASSYPGTTTRELFF.

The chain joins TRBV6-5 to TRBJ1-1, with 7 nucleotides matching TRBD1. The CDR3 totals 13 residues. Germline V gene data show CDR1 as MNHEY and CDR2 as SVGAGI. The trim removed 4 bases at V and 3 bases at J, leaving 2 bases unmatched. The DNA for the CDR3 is TGTGCCAGCAGTTCGGGACAGTACACTGAAGCTTTCTTT. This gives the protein CASSSGQYTEAFF.

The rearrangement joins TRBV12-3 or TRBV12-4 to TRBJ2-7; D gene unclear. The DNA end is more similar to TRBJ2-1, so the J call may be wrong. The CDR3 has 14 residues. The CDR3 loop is CASSIYVGGDEQFF. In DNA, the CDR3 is TGTGCCAGCAGCATATACGTAGGTGGCGATGAGCAGTTCTTC.

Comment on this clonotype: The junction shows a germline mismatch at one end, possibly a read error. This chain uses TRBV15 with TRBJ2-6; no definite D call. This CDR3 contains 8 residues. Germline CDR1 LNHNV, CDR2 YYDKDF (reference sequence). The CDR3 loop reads CATSRSTW. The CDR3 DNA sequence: TGTGCCACCAGCAGATCCACTTGG.

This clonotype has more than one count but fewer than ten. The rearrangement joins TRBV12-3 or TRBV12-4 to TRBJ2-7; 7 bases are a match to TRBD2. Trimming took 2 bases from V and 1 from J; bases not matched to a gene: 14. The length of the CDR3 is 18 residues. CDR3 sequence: CASSLFSPPTSPSYEQYF. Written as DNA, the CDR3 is TGTGCCAGCAGTTTATTTTCCCCCCCGACTAGCCCGTCCTACGAGCAGTACTTC.

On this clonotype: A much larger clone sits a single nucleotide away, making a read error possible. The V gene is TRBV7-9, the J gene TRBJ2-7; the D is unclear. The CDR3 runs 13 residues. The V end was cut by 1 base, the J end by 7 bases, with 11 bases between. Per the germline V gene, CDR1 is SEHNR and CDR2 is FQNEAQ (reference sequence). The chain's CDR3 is CASSLDILREQYF. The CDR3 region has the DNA TGTGCCAGCAGCTTAGACATTTTAAGAGAGCAGTACTTC.

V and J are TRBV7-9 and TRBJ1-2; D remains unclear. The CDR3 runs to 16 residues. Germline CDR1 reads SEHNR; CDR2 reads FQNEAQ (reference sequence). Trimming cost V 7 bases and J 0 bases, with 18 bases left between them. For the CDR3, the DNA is TGTGCCAGCAACCCCCTAGGGCCACCAACTAACTATGGCTACACCTTC. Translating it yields CASNPLGPPTNYGYTF.

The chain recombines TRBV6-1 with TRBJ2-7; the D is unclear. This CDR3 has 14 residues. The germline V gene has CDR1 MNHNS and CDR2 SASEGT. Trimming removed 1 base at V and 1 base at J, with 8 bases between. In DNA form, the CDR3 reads TGTGCCAGCAGTGAAGGCCTGCAATCCTACGAGCAGTACTTC. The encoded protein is CASSEGLQSYEQYF.